These 24 T cell receptor beta chains were all obtained from the same sample, sequenced in a study of lymphopenia after photon versus proton radiotherapy (dated by TCRdb to about 2019). Libraries were made using the immunoSEQ multiplex PCR assay. This immuneACCESS table, as held by TCRdb, lists in-frame sequences with V and J called but not all clones. Of the missing ones, under half trace to an unresolved V gene in checked studies; the others have no known cause. The sample includes 67,000 or so clones, with over 70% observed a single time. The ten biggest clones cover 10% to 12% of the sample. Sequencing was performed on peripheral blood, taken from a patient treated with proton-based radiotherapy. The receptors derive from a man at least 80 years old with esophageal cancer.

The CDR3 here is CASSRQGGEFTF. The DNA for the CDR3 is TGTGCCAGCTCACGGCAAGGTGGGGAGTTTACCTTC. This chain links TRBV18 with TRBJ1-2; D uncertain. V was shortened by 4 bases and J by 14 bases, with 17 bases between the two germline ends. This CDR3 region has 12 residues. Per the germline V gene, CDR1 is KGHSH and CDR2 is LQKENI.

The chain carries TRBV30 and TRBJ1-2, with 8 bases that match TRBD1. Trimming cost V 3 bases and J 8 bases; bases outside gene matches: 11. The V gene's germline CDR1 is GTSNPN and CDR2 SVGIG (reference sequence). The length of the CDR3 is 14 residues. In DNA, the CDR3 is TGTGCCTGGAGCGTCAGGGGGCTTTCGGGCGGCTACACCTTC. This sequence encodes CAWSVRGLSGGYTF.

The DNA of the CDR3 is TGTGCCAGTAGTATAGTATGGACAGGGGGAGCAGATACGCAGTATTTT. It specifies CASSIVWTGGADTQYF. The chain joins TRBV19 to TRBJ2-3, with 10 bases matching TRBD1. Germline loops: CDR1 LNHDA, CDR2 SQIVND (reference sequence). V was clipped by 1 base and J by 4 bases; unmatched bases: 5. This CDR3 spans 16 amino acids.

This clone was seen only once. The chain joins TRBV10-2 to TRBJ2-2; D is perhaps TRBD2 (5 bases). The V gene lost 3 bases and the J gene lost 0 bases, with 8 bases spanning the gap. Germline V CDR1 and CDR2: WSHSY, SAAADI. This CDR3 spans 15 amino acids. The CDR3 region is CASSDGGSNTGELFF. The CDR3 region has the DNA TGCGCCAGCAGTGATGGCGGGTCGAACACCGGGGAGCTGTTTTTT.

The rearrangement links TRBV9 to TRBJ2-1; D not resolved. The V end lost 0 bases, the J end lost 5 bases, and 12 bases lay between the germline ends. The CDR3 is made up of 15 amino acids. Germline V gives CDR1 SGDLS, CDR2 YYNGEE. CDR3 protein: CASSVALTHNNEQFF. For the CDR3, the DNA is TGTGCCAGCAGCGTAGCTCTCACACATAACAATGAGCAGTTCTTC.

The chain couples TRBV18 to TRBJ2-3, with a tentative D call TRBD1 (5 bases). Germline assignment: CDR1 KGHSH and CDR2 LQKENI. The CDR3 spans 14 residues. The ends were cut back, 0 bases at V and 1 base at J, with 5 bases in the middle. Here the CDR3 DNA reads TGTGCCAGCTCACCACCAGGGGGCACAGATACGCAGTATTTT. Protein sequence: CASSPPGGTDTQYF. Drawing the rest from reference TRBV18 and TRBJ2-3, the complete variable domain is NAGVMQNPRHLVRRRGQEARLRCSPMKGHSHVYWYRQLPEEGLKFMVYLQKENIIDESGMPKERFSAEFPKEGPSILRIQQVVRGDSAAYFCASSPPGGTDTQYFGPGTRLTVL.

This chain connects TRBV21-1 to TRBJ2-1. TRBV21-1 is designated a pseudogene. This CDR3 region has 13 residues. CDR3: CASSKPRHNEQFF. The CDR3 DNA sequence: TGTGCCAGCAGCAAACCGCGACACAATGAGCAGTTCTTC.

The V call is TRBV7-9, the J call TRBJ2-1, with 10 bases fitting TRBD1. There are 14 residues in the CDR3. V dropped 8 bases and J dropped 4; count of bases not matched to a gene: 5. The germline gives CDR1 SEHNR, CDR2 FQNEAQ (reference sequence). Here the CDR3 DNA reads TGTGCCAGCGTCGGGACAGGGGTATACAATGAGCAGTTCTTC. This sequence encodes CASVGTGVYNEQFF.

The chain joins TRBV19 to TRBJ2-1; no clear D. CDR1 and CDR2 from the germline V gene are LNHDA and SQIVND (reference sequence). The CDR3 runs 15 residues. V was trimmed by 5 bases and J by 4 bases, leaving 15 bases between them. The CDR3 sequence is CASSPRLETYNEQFF. The DNA of the CDR3 is TGTGCCAGTAGTCCTCGACTCGAAACTTACAATGAGCAGTTCTTC.

The chain uses TRBV7-3 and TRBJ2-3; 10 positions match TRBD2. Losses at the gene ends were 1 base for V and 7 bases for J; bases not matched to a gene: 5. Germline V lookup: CDR1 SGHTA, CDR2 FQGTGA. The length of the CDR3 is 15 residues. The CDR3 is CASSLRTSGDYTQYF. CDR3 bases: TGTGCCAGCAGCTTAAGAACTAGCGGGGACTATACGCAGTATTTT. The complete variable domain, with remaining parts taken from reference TRBV7-3 and TRBJ2-3, reads GAGVSQTPSNKVTEKGKYVELRCDPISGHTALYWYRQSLGQGPEFLIYFQGTGAADDSGLPNDRFFAVRPEGSVSTLKIQRTERGDSAVYLCASSLRTSGDYTQYFGPGTRLTVL.

The chain links TRBV5-1 to TRBJ2-5; D gene uncertain. Deletions cut 1 base from V and 1 base from J, with 14 bases between. The CDR3 loop spans 16 amino acids. Germline assignment: CDR1 SGHRS and CDR2 YFSETQ. The CDR3 nucleotides are TGCGCCAGCAGCTTGCCGGTCCGCGATCCCCAAGAGACCCAGTACTTC. Protein sequence: CASSLPVRDPQETQYF.

The V gene is TRBV19, the J gene TRBJ1-1, with D possibly TRBD1 on 5 matching bases. Germline-derived CDR1 and CDR2 are LNHDA and SQIVND (reference sequence). The V end was cut by 5 bases, the J end by 1 base, with 11 bases between. The CDR3 is made up of 14 amino acids. CDR3 nucleotides: TGTGCCAGTAGTTTGAGGGACGGGAACACTGAAGCTTTCTTT. Translating it yields CASSLRDGNTEAFF.

The rearrangement links TRBV11-1 to TRBJ1-1, with D possibly TRBD1 on 5 matching bases. The V end lost 2 bases, the J end lost 1 base, and 11 bases lay between the germline ends. CDR1 is SGHAT and CDR2 is FQDESV in the germline V gene (reference sequence). The CDR3 consists of 15 residues. The CDR3 loop reads CASSLNRGPNTEAFF. CDR3 sequence (DNA): TGTGCCAGCAGCTTAAACCGGGGCCCGAACACTGAAGCTTTCTTT.

In this sample, this clone turned up once. The genes are TRBV9 and TRBJ2-7, with D perhaps matching TRBD2 (5 bases). V lost 7 bases and J 4 bases, leaving 15 bases between the germline ends. The V gene's germline CDR1 is SGDLS and CDR2 YYNGEE. The CDR3 has 13 residues. For the CDR3, the DNA is TGTGCCAGCTCTCCGGGCCCGGGGTACGAGCAGTACTTC. Translating it yields CASSPGPGYEQYF.

In its sample, this clone was seen once. This chain connects TRBV7-8 to TRBJ2-7, with 13 nucleotides matching TRBD2. The CDR3 spans 15 residues. V dropped 5 bases and J dropped 2; count of bases not matched to a gene: 3. The germline CDR1 and CDR2 sequences are SGHVS and FQNEAQ. The CDR3: CASSATSGGAYEQYF. CDR3 nucleotide sequence: TGTGCCAGCAGCGCAACTAGCGGGGGGGCCTACGAGCAGTACTTC.

This clone is a singleton in its sample. The chain employs TRBV7-2 and TRBJ1-1; TRBD1 might be the D (5 bases). V was pared by 4 bases and J by 5 bases, with 11 bases between. Per the germline V gene, CDR1 is SGHTA and CDR2 is FQGNSA. The CDR3 extends over 13 amino acids. The CDR3 protein is CASSYQQVTEAFF. The DNA of the CDR3 is TGTGCCAGCAGCTACCAACAGGTAACTGAAGCTTTCTTT.

J is TRBJ2-5 and V is TRBV30; 9 nucleotides match TRBD2. Germline lookup yields CDR1 GTSNPN and CDR2 SVGIG (reference sequence). The CDR3 sequence is 16 residues long. J lost 1 base, V lost 1 base, and 7 bases had no gene match. CDR3 DNA sequence: TGTGCCTGGAGTGGTGGCAGCGGGAGGTTCCAAGAGACCCAGTACTTC. This encodes CAWSGGSGRFQETQYF.

This clone has just one count. The chain combines TRBV14 with TRBJ1-1, with TRBD1 identical over 7 bases. CDR3 length: 13 residues. CDR1 SGHDN and CDR2 FVKESK come from the germline V gene. The V and J ends lost 4 bases and 10 bases, in that order; junction bases with no gene match: 9. CDR3 sequence: CASSPQGTSVAFF. In nucleotides, the CDR3 is TGTGCCAGCAGCCCACAGGGGACCTCGGTAGCTTTCTTT.

This clone is a singleton in its sample. V and J are TRBV12-5 and TRBJ2-1; D may be TRBD1 or TRBD2 (5 bases each). V was shortened by 10 bases and J by 7 bases, with 17 bases between the two germline ends. Germline V gene lookup returns CDR1 LGHNT and CDR2 FRNRAP. The CDR3 runs 13 residues. The DNA of the CDR3 is TGTGCTACCAATCTGGGACCCCTTAATGAGCAGTTCTTC. Translation gives CATNLGPLNEQFF.

The chain is built from TRBV2 and TRBJ2-5; D might be TRBD2 (7 bases). This CDR3 region has 15 residues. Germline CDR1 and CDR2: SNHLY and FYNNEI. Trimming pared 4 bases from V and 1 base from J, leaving 13 bases between. The CDR3 loop reads CASSVGRGPQETQYF. CDR3 DNA: TGTGCCAGCAGTGTGGGGCGGGGGCCCCAAGAGACCCAGTACTTC.

V and J are TRBV6-5 and TRBJ2-7; TRBD1 matches at 9 bases. V trimming: 6 bases; J trimming: 6 bases; junction bases outside the gene matches: 9. Looked up from germline, CDR1 is MNHEY and CDR2 is SVGAGI. This CDR3 has 14 residues. CDR3 amino acids: CASRPNRGLGEQYF. The DNA for the CDR3 is TGTGCCAGCAGACCCAACAGGGGGCTCGGCGAGCAGTACTTC.

The V and J genes are TRBV7-2 and TRBJ2-3; no reliable D call. This CDR3 is built from 12 residues. The V gene lost 4 bases and the J gene lost 2 bases, with 4 bases spanning the gap. Germline loops: CDR1 SGHTA, CDR2 FQGNSA. The CDR3 sequence is CASSSVTDTQYF. In DNA, the CDR3 is TGTGCCAGCAGCTCCGTCACAGATACGCAGTATTTT.

V is TRBV23-1 and J is TRBJ1-1, with D unresolved. TRBV23-1 is an ORF, and what it does is uncertain. V was pared by 1 base and J by 3 bases, with 15 bases between. The CDR3 contains 16 residues. The CDR3 sequence: CASSQWAHPVDTEAFF. As DNA, the CDR3 is TGCGCCAGCAGTCAATGGGCACACCCGGTGGACACTGAAGCTTTCTTT.

This chain links TRBV7-2 with TRBJ2-3; 8 bases align to TRBD2. This CDR3 spans 16 amino acids. Germline V gene sequence: CDR1 SGHTA, CDR2 FQGNSA. Trimming took 4 bases from V and 4 from J; bases not matched to a gene: 10. CDR3 loop: CASSSTSGRWADTQYF. CDR3 nucleotides: TGTGCCAGCAGCTCCACCAGCGGGAGATGGGCAGATACGCAGTATTTT.